Described below is a single T cell receptor (beta chain) sequence and its context. Its specificity is not known. The record originates from a study of long-term antiretroviral therapy in people with HIV. Findings and limits, study-wide: The blood, collected between about 2003 and 2017, was possibly taken under older ART regimens. With ART, diversity went up but was still lower than in transplant donor controls. Within the repertoire, clones expanded before ART were dominant at all time points.

Sequencing used immunoSEQ v3.0 at survey level. For each individual sample, sequencing targeted 40,000-50,000 T-cell genomes. Method: immunoSEQ multiplex PCR; TCRdb's copy keeps in-frame clones and lacks some. The table has some 28,000 clones, approximately 93% seen once. V was pared by 6 bases and J by 7 bases, with 13 bases between. In germline, CDR1 is MDHEN, CDR2 SYDVKM. This CDR3 contains 12 residues. The sequence was collected from a man in his forties with HIV. This material consisted of unsorted PBMCs, taken 6.2 years after starting antiretroviral therapy. The V and J genes are TRBV28 and TRBJ2-7; D may be TRBD1 (7 bases). The CDR3 protein is CASRYPGGEQYF. For the CDR3, the DNA is TGTGCCAGCAGATACCCAGGGGGGGAGCAGTACTTC.